This T cell receptor beta chain was captured by sequencing in a study of cytomegalovirus exposure and HLA in healthy donors. Study-wide results and caveats: TCR beta V- and J-gene trimming, according to a later analysis, was linked to a missense DCLRE1C variant. A later examination showed that TCR association rates differed by HLA locus, with DRB1 most and HLA-C fewest.

The CDR3 consists of 15 residues. Trimming took 3 bases from V and 6 from J, leaving 16 bases between them. Per germline, CDR1 SGHRS and CDR2 YFSETQ. Note on this clone: No antigen is known for it.

Researchers ran the PCR with 60 Vbeta and 13 Jbeta primers. Assay used: immunoSEQ multiplex PCR; TCRdb lists only in-frame clones, some missing. The data hold around 130,000 clones, with 75% to 85% observed a single time. The chain couples TRBV5-1 to TRBJ2-1; D is undetermined. This TCR derives from a woman between 40 and 50 years old in good health and CMV-seronegative. Sequences were obtained from PBMCs. CDR3 sequence: CASSSPLDTTNEQFF. CDR3 DNA: TGCGCCAGCAGCTCGCCTCTTGACACAACCAATGAGCAGTTCTTC.